The 16 T cell receptor beta chains listed next were all sequenced from one sample in a study of glioma-infiltrating T cells (dated by TCRdb to about 2016). The reads were generated on an Illumina MiSeq. The iRepertoire nested amplicon-rescue multiplex PCR (arm-PCR) platform was used to amplify TCR alpha and beta CDR3 regions from RNA. The raw public data were reprocessed by TCRdb itself: fastp quality trimming at Q25, MiXCR clonotype calling, in-frame beta chains only. CDR3 protein sequences are deduplicated, and each keeps its most common genes and DNA. Counted in this sample were about 140,000 distinct CDR3 sequences; around 42% of them appeared once. About a fifth of the sample rests with the top ten. The sequenced material came from glioma tissue, nonneoplastic brain tissue, or PBMCs (not recorded which). The source is a human donor with low-grade glioma or glioblastoma, undergoing nonglioma brain surgery, or in good health (not recorded which).

This sequence joins TRBV20-1 and TRBJ2-5; D is uncertain. Germline V lookup: CDR1 DFQATT, CDR2 SNEGSKA (reference sequence). The CDR3 is 15 residues long. Trimming left V 0 bases short and J 4 bases short, with 15 bases between. Written as DNA, the CDR3 is TGCAGTGCTAGAGATCGCCTGCTTGGGGTAGAGACCCAGTACTTC. This codes for CSARDRLLGVETQYF.

The chain recombines TRBV28 with TRBJ2-2; 10 bases are a match to TRBD1. This CDR3 contains 14 residues. Germline CDR1 MDHEN, CDR2 SYDVKM. V trimming: 9 bases; J trimming: 2 bases; junction bases outside the gene matches: 3. As DNA, the CDR3 is TGTGCCAGTCGGACAGGGGGTAACACCGGGGAGCTGTTTTTT. Protein: CASRTGGNTGELFF.

This clonotype was detected many times. The rearrangement uses TRBV6-2 or TRBV6-3 and TRBJ2-1; the match to TRBD1 covers 7 bases. V lost 8 bases, J lost 5 bases, and 9 bases stayed unmatched. Germline V gene lookup returns CDR1 MNHEY and CDR2 SVGEGT. This CDR3 comprises 14 residues. This CDR3 reads CASSGGGDHNEQFF. CDR3 DNA sequence: TGTGCCAGCTCAGGGGGTGGGGACCACAATGAGCAGTTCTTC.

This clonotype was recorded a few times. The chain links TRBV9 to TRBJ2-4, with 7 bases aligning to TRBD1. Trimming cost V 4 bases and J 1 base; bases outside gene matches: 5. Per germline, CDR1 SGDLS and CDR2 YYNGEE. The CDR3 sequence is 15 residues long. The CDR3 loop is CASSQQTGAKNIQYF. CDR3 DNA: TGTGCCAGCAGCCAGCAGACAGGGGCCAAAAACATTCAGTACTTC.

In this sample, this clonotype turned up many times. The chain is built from TRBV6-1 and TRBJ2-7; TRBD1 matches at 10 bases. The CDR3 covers 15 residues. Germline V lookup: CDR1 MNHNS, CDR2 SASEGT. J lost 4 bases, V lost 4 bases, and 7 bases had no gene match. The CDR3 DNA reads TGTGCCAGCAGTGCTACCGGGACAGGGGTTTACGAGCAGTACTTC. This encodes CASSATGTGVYEQYF.

This sequence joins TRBV4-3 and TRBJ2-7; 7 bases match TRBD2. Unmatched junction bases numbered 18, after V lost 6 bases and J lost 4 bases. CDR1 and CDR2 (germline): LGHNA, YSLEER. The CDR3 extends over 17 amino acids. The CDR3 nucleotides are TGCGCCAGCAGTCCAAGGGCGGGGGAGGGCAGAGCTTACGAGCAGTACTTC. Translated, it gives CASSPRAGEGRAYEQYF.

The rearrangement joins TRBV7-9 to TRBJ2-1; no clear D gene. V was trimmed by 2 bases and J by 3 bases, leaving 11 bases between them. CDR3 length: 15 amino acids. Germline V gives CDR1 SEHNR, CDR2 FQNEAQ (reference sequence). The CDR3 DNA reads as TGTGCCAGCAGCTTAAGTGGTAACAGCTACAATGAGCAGTTCTTC. It encodes CASSLSGNSYNEQFF.

V and J are TRBV6-2 or TRBV6-3 and TRBJ2-6; no firm D call. Trimming removed 5 bases from V and 4 bases from J, with 6 bases in between. This CDR3 comprises 13 residues. CDR1 MNHEY and CDR2 SVGEGT come from the germline V gene. The CDR3 reads CASSIQGANVLTF. The CDR3 coding sequence is TGTGCCAGCAGTATACAGGGGGCCAACGTCCTGACTTTC.

This rearrangement joins TRBV14 to TRBJ2-3; 8 nucleotides align to TRBD2. The germline V gene has CDR1 SGHDN and CDR2 FVKESK. The CDR3 has 15 residues. V trimming: 2 bases; J trimming: 3 bases; junction bases outside the gene matches: 4. The CDR3 DNA reads as TGTGCCAGCAGCCAAAGCAGCGGGAGAACAGATACGCAGTATTTT. Its translation is CASSQSSGRTDTQYF.

This clonotype has at least ten counts. The rearrangement links TRBV20-1 to TRBJ2-7, with TRBD1 matching 7 bases. V lost 6 bases to trimming and J lost 5 bases; unmatched junction nucleotides: 13. The CDR3 has 14 amino acids. Germline V lookup: CDR1 DFQATT, CDR2 SNEGSKA (reference sequence). As DNA, the CDR3 is TGCAGTGCGCAAAGACAGGGTACTAGAGACGAGCAGTACTTC. Translated, it gives CSAQRQGTRDEQYF.

J is TRBJ1-5 and V is TRBV27, with D possibly being TRBD1 (5 bases). Germline-derived CDR1 and CDR2 are MNHEY and SMNVEV (reference sequence). The V and J ends lost 1 base and 3 bases respectively, with 7 bases between them. The CDR3 sequence is 14 residues long. As DNA, the CDR3 is TGTGCCAGCAGTTTATGGGGGAACAATCAGCCCCAGCATTTT. Translation gives CASSLWGNNQPQHF.

The chain links TRBV6-1 to TRBJ2-7; D unresolved. V was cut by 5 bases and J by 2 bases, with 7 bases left in between. CDR1 MNHNS and CDR2 SASEGT come from the germline V gene. This CDR3 has 12 residues. The CDR3, as DNA: TGTGCCAGCAGTCGGAGCGCCTACGAGCAGTACTTC. Its protein is CASSRSAYEQYF.

This chain joins TRBV27 and TRBJ2-3; D is perhaps TRBD1 (7 bases). The CDR3 loop spans 16 amino acids. V was cut by 6 bases and J by 2 bases, with 18 bases left in between. The V gene's germline CDR1 is MNHEY and CDR2 SMNVEV (reference sequence). The CDR3 loop reads CASSRRGQGTTDTQYF. Written as DNA, the CDR3 is TGTGCCAGCAGCCGGAGGGGGCAGGGAACCACAGATACGCAGTATTTT.

V gene TRBV4-1 combines with J gene TRBJ1-3; D is uncertain. The V and J ends lost 1 base and 0 bases respectively, with 16 bases between them. The CDR3 is made up of 18 amino acids. Germline V CDR1 and CDR2: MGHRA, YSYEKL. The CDR3, as DNA: TGCGCCAGCAGCCAAGTGTCAGGAACCAAATTCTCTGGAAACACCATATATTTT. It specifies CASSQVSGTKFSGNTIYF.

The chain couples TRBV6-2 or TRBV6-3 to TRBJ1-2; D perhaps matches TRBD1 (5 bases). The CDR3 consists of 15 residues. Per the germline V gene, CDR1 is MNHEY and CDR2 is SVGEGT. The germline V and J ends were trimmed by 9 bases and 4 bases, with 21 bases remaining between them. The CDR3 nucleotides read TGTGCCAGACGTGTGCTACAGACAGCACTCTATGGCTACACCTTC. Protein sequence: CARRVLQTALYGYTF.

This clonotype occurred a few times. The CDR3, as DNA: TGTGCCAGCAGCTTAGCTCAGGTTTCACCCCTCCACTTT. Its protein product is CASSLAQVSPLHF. This chain connects TRBV7-2 to TRBJ1-6, with unresolved D. CDR3 length equals 13 residues. Germline assignment: CDR1 SGHTA and CDR2 FQGNSA. The V and J ends lost 0 bases and 9 bases respectively, with 6 bases between them.